One and the same sample provided the 25 T cell receptor beta chains below, sequenced in a study of OX40 agonist ivuxolimab in advanced cancers. Some clones are missing from TCRdb's copy, which holds only in-frame ones; the method was immunoSEQ multiplex PCR. The profile shows tens of thousands of clones, roughly 91% of them singletons. Sequenced here: CD4+ or CD8+ T cells sorted from blood, sampled in a trial of the OX40 agonist ivuxolimab. The receptors derive from an adult with an advanced solid tumor such as melanoma, head and neck, liver or kidney cancer.

The chain is built from TRBV6-6 and TRBJ1-5; 9 bases are a match to TRBD1. The CDR3 is 13 amino acids. Germline CDR1 is MNHNY and CDR2 is SVGAGI (reference sequence). Losses at the gene ends were 5 bases for V and 5 bases for J; bases not matched to a gene: 1. The CDR3 DNA sequence: TGTGCCAGCAGTCGACAGGGGGATCAGCCCCAGCATTTT. This sequence encodes CASSRQGDQPQHF.

The chain is built from TRBV5-1 and TRBJ2-6; D possibly uses TRBD1 or TRBD2 (5 bases each). Per germline, CDR1 SGHRS and CDR2 YFSETQ. CDR3 size: 17 residues. Between the trimmed V and J ends, which lost 9 bases and 0 bases, there was a span of 19 bases. The CDR3 DNA is TGCGCCACCCGTTTGGGGACGGGCAGCTCTGGGGCCAACGTCCTGACTTTC. Translating gives CATRLGTGSSGANVLTF.

This chain uses TRBV14 with TRBJ2-2; the D is unclear. CDR3 size: 16 residues. Germline V gene sequence: CDR1 SGHDN, CDR2 FVKESK. The V and J ends lost 5 bases and 0 bases respectively, with 13 bases between them. In DNA, the CDR3 is TGTGCCAGCAGCACCCGCGAGACACCGAACACCGGGGAGCTGTTTTTT. It yields the protein CASSTRETPNTGELFF.

This clone came up a few times. The chain recombines TRBV30 with TRBJ1-1; D may be TRBD1 (5 bases). This CDR3 comprises 13 residues. Deletions cut 3 bases from V and 5 bases from J, with 13 bases between. CDR1 GTSNPN and CDR2 SVGIG come from the germline V gene (reference sequence). The CDR3 region has the DNA TGTGCCTGGAGCTCTAGGGGTGAAACTGAAGCTTTCTTT. Translating gives CAWSSRGETEAFF.

The chain is built from TRBV4-1 and TRBJ2-5, with 12 bases fitting TRBD2. The trim removed 1 base at V and 2 bases at J, leaving 2 bases unmatched. The germline gives CDR1 MGHRA, CDR2 YSYEKL. The CDR3 contains 16 residues. DNA for the CDR3: TGCGCCAGCAGCCAAGCCGGACTAGCGGGGCAAGAGACCCAGTACTTC. Translation gives CASSQAGLAGQETQYF.

CDR3 sequence: CASRAGTDYGYTF. The CDR3 DNA reads as TGTGCCAGCAGGGCCGGGACAGACTATGGCTACACCTTC. The chain employs TRBV2 and TRBJ1-2; 7 bases map to TRBD1. The CDR3 runs 13 residues. CDR1 is SNHLY, CDR2 FYNNEI, per germline. Germline trimming cut 6 bases from V and 3 bases from J; bases unmatched to any gene: 4.

This clone was counted once. V and J are TRBV9 and TRBJ2-3, with 8 positions matching TRBD1. Trimming cost V 1 base and J 4 bases; bases outside gene matches: 11. Germline CDR1 and CDR2: SGDLS and YYNGEE. This CDR3 comprises 17 residues. In DNA form, the CDR3 reads TGTGCCAGCAGCGTATTCTCCCGACAGGGGACATCAGATACGCAGTATTTT. This codes for CASSVFSRQGTSDTQYF.

The rearrangement links TRBV6-1 to TRBJ2-7, with TRBD1 identical over 11 bases. V trimming: 3 bases; J trimming: 3 bases; junction bases outside the gene matches: 7. The germline CDR1 and CDR2 sequences are MNHNS and SASEGT. The CDR3 sequence is 16 residues long. The CDR3 DNA is TGTGCCAGCAGTGAGTTCCGGACAGGGGGCCACTACGAGCAGTACTTC. Encoded protein: CASSEFRTGGHYEQYF.

V is TRBV6-5 and J is TRBJ2-7; TRBD2 matches at 8 bases. With 3 bases clipped from V and 2 bases from J, the junction kept 3 bases outside the gene matches. The CDR3 has 14 amino acids. Germline V lookup: CDR1 MNHEY, CDR2 SVGAGI. Here the CDR3 DNA reads TGTGCCAGCAGTTATGGGCGGGGGGCCTACGAGCAGTACTTC. Its protein product is CASSYGRGAYEQYF.

The chain is built from TRBV6-1 and TRBJ2-7; D is possibly TRBD2 (6 bases). The CDR3 sequence is 14 residues long. Trimming cost V 5 bases and J 0 bases, with 11 bases left between them. Germline CDR1 MNHNS, CDR2 SASEGT. In DNA, the CDR3 is TGTGCCAGCAGTCGGGGGATCACCTCCTACGAGCAGTACGTC. As protein: CASSRGITSYEQYV.

The sample holds a few counts of this clone. The chain links TRBV5-1 to TRBJ2-4; D gene unclear. Germline V gene data show CDR1 as SGHRS and CDR2 as YFSETQ. The CDR3 is 16 amino acids. V lost 4 bases and J 0 bases, leaving 14 bases between the germline ends. The CDR3, as DNA: TGCGCCAGCAGCGAGAGCGTGTCCATAGCCAAAAACATTCAGTACTTC. Translated, it gives CASSESVSIAKNIQYF.

The CDR3 region is CASSVMDRLNEKLFF. For the CDR3, the DNA is TGTGCCAGCAGCGTTATGGACCGCCTTAATGAAAAACTGTTTTTT. The chain employs TRBV9 and TRBJ1-4; D is unclear. Trimming removed 2 bases at V and 4 bases at J, with 12 bases between. CDR1 and CDR2 (germline): SGDLS, YYNGEE. The CDR3 consists of 15 residues.

This chain connects TRBV7-8 to TRBJ1-3; D gene unclear. This CDR3 is 15 amino acids long. In germline, CDR1 is SGHVS, CDR2 FQNEAQ. V gave up 1 base and J gave up 2 bases, with 9 bases separating them. CDR3 sequence: CASSLVGIAGNTIYF. The CDR3 DNA reads as TGTGCCAGCAGCTTAGTGGGGATAGCTGGAAACACCATATATTTT.

The gene calls are TRBV19 and TRBJ1-2, with TRBD1 matching over 9 bases. The CDR3 length is 14 residues. Trimming at V came to 7 bases and at J to 3 bases, leaving 6 bases not matched to a gene. Germline V CDR1 and CDR2: LNHDA, SQIVND (reference sequence). CDR3 nucleotides: TGTGCCAGTACTCCGACAGGGGGAGACTATGGCTACACCTTC. Its translation is CASTPTGGDYGYTF.

The chain uses TRBV19 and TRBJ2-2, with 12 bases matching TRBD2. CDR1 LNHDA and CDR2 SQIVND come from the germline V gene (reference sequence). Germline trimming cut 10 bases from V and 1 base from J; bases unmatched to any gene: 4. The CDR3 sequence is 15 residues long. Here the CDR3 reads CATETSGGNTGELFF. The CDR3, as DNA: TGTGCCACCGAGACTAGCGGGGGGAACACCGGGGAGCTGTTTTTT.

A few counts support this clone. The chain uses TRBV6-5 and TRBJ1-5; D is unresolved. Germline values: CDR1 MNHEY, CDR2 SVGAGI. The CDR3 is 15 residues long. The V end lost 2 bases, the J end lost 3 bases, and 11 bases lay between the germline ends. CDR3 in DNA: TGTGCCAGCAGTTACGACGGACGGAACAATCAGCCCCAGCATTTT. This encodes CASSYDGRNNQPQHF.

The rearrangement links TRBV11-3 to TRBJ2-2; D uncertain. The CDR3 covers 13 residues. With 3 bases removed from V and 6 bases from J, the gap between germline ends came to 8 bases. Per germline, CDR1 SGHNT and CDR2 YENEEA. The chain's CDR3 is CASSFTGAGELFF. In DNA form, the CDR3 reads TGTGCCAGCAGCTTCACTGGGGCCGGGGAGCTGTTTTTT.

J is TRBJ2-2 and V is TRBV11-2; TRBD1 agrees at 7 bases. CDR3 length: 14 amino acids. The germline CDR1 and CDR2 sequences are SGHAT and FQNNGV. J gave up 7 bases and V 0 bases, and 2 bases lay outside the gene matches. CDR3 amino acids: CASSLDRGIGELFF. CDR3 in DNA: TGTGCCAGCAGCTTAGACAGGGGGATCGGGGAGCTGTTTTTT.

The V call is TRBV5-4, the J call TRBJ2-5; 11 bases align to TRBD2. This CDR3 comprises 17 residues. The ends lost 3 bases at V and 5 bases at J; junction bases unmatched: 12. Germline V gene lookup returns CDR1 SGHNT and CDR2 YYREEE (reference sequence). CDR3 nucleotides: TGTGCCAGCAGCTCATTAGCGGGGGGGAGTTCAGGGGAGACCCAGTACTTC. Translated: CASSSLAGGSSGETQYF.

The J gene is TRBJ2-1, the V gene TRBV20-1; the D is unclear. Trimming left V 1 base short and J 10 bases short, with 2 bases between. Germline lookup yields CDR1 DFQATT and CDR2 SNEGSKA (reference sequence). The CDR3 spans 9 residues. The CDR3 DNA reads TGCAGTGCTAGAGGGGAGCAGTTCTTC. It encodes CSARGEQFF.

This chain uses TRBV10-1 with TRBJ2-6; D gene unclear. Germline V gene data show CDR1 as WNHNN and CDR2 as SYGVQD (reference sequence). Trimming shortened V by 3 bases and J by 0 bases, and 6 bases separated the two germline ends. CDR3 length: 15 residues. The CDR3 DNA follows: TGCGCCAGCAGTGATGGCAACTCTGGGGCCAACGTCCTGACTTTC. It yields the protein CASSDGNSGANVLTF.

The gene calls are TRBV9 and TRBJ1-5; tentatively, D is TRBD1 (5 bases). The CDR3 is 14 residues long. Germline V lookup: CDR1 SGDLS, CDR2 YYNGEE. Trimming took off 1 base at V and 3 bases at J, with 8 bases between the two ends. This CDR3 reads CASSVTGDNQPQHF. The CDR3 nucleotides are TGTGCCAGCAGCGTAACAGGCGACAATCAGCCCCAGCATTTT.

This clone was found once. The V gene is TRBV6-1, the J gene TRBJ1-1; D is possibly TRBD1 (6 bases). V was clipped by 6 bases and J by 3 bases, with 11 bases between them. The length of the CDR3 is 13 residues. Looked up from germline, CDR1 is MNHNS and CDR2 is SASEGT. CDR3 DNA: TGTGCCAGCAGACAAAAGGGGGACACTGAAGCTTTCTTT. It codes for CASRQKGDTEAFF.

The chain recombines TRBV7-9 with TRBJ1-2; weak D call: TRBD1 (5 bases). Trimming took 7 bases from V and 7 from J, leaving 19 bases between them. The CDR3 sequence is 14 residues long. Germline values: CDR1 SEHNR, CDR2 FQNEAQ (reference sequence). The CDR3 is CASTRGGLIPGYTF. CDR3 DNA sequence: TGTGCCAGCACCCGGGGGGGGTTGATTCCTGGCTACACCTTC.

V is TRBV14 and J is TRBJ1-2; possible D gene TRBD1, 6 bases. The CDR3 extends over 14 amino acids. The V gene's germline CDR1 is SGHDN and CDR2 FVKESK. Trimming shortened V by 4 bases and J by 14 bases, and 23 bases separated the two germline ends. CDR3: CASSPTGSGPVRTF. The CDR3 DNA follows: TGTGCCAGCAGCCCAACAGGGTCTGGGCCGGTTAGAACCTTC. The whole variable domain, filled in from reference TRBV14 and TRBJ1-2, reads EAGVTQFPSHSVIEKGQTVTLRCDPISGHDNLYWYRRVMGKEIKFLLHFVKESKQDESGMPNNRFLAERTGGTYSTLKVQPAELEDSGVYFCASSPTGSGPVRTFGSGTRLTVV.